This T cell receptor (beta chain) was sequenced in a study of blood T cells in healthy people across ages. The study's findings and limits: Diversity figures derived from one million T cells were judged to underestimate the true value. While age rose, TCR beta diversity per million T cells dropped in a roughly linear way.

Germline CDR1 SEHNR, CDR2 FQNEAQ (reference sequence). CDR3 length: 14 amino acids. Trimming took off 5 bases at V and 0 bases at J, with 10 bases between the two ends. A second PCR, run for about 7 to 11 cycles, used a sample-barcoded 5' primer plus a J-beta primer mix. A tag from a template-switch adaptor with 12 random nucleotides marked each cDNA molecule. TCRdb reprocessed the 5' RACE reads with MiXCR, giving one entry per CDR3 protein. The data show 1.5 million to 2 million distinct CDR3 sequences, with about 28% seen just once and about 8% held by the top ten. The table lists this clonotype with a few counts. The antigen is undetermined.

Sequencing was performed on blood. This clonotype was sampled from a woman in her twenties or thirties in good health. This chain joins TRBV7-9 and TRBJ1-1; unclear D gene. Here the CDR3 DNA reads TGTGCCAGCAGCACCACAATTCTGAACACTGAAGCTTTCTTT. It translates to CASSTTILNTEAFF. Full variable domain (rest looked up from reference TRBV7-9 and TRBJ1-1): DTGVSQNPRHKITKRGQNVTFRCDPISEHNRLYWYRQTLGQGPEFLTYFQNEAQLEKSRLLSDRFSAERPKGSFSTLEIQRTEQGDSAMYLCASSTTILNTEAFFGQGTRLTVV.